Listed below are T cell receptor beta chains from one sample, sequenced in a study of STAT5B mutations in CD4+ large granular lymphocyte leukemia. Sequencing was performed with immunoSEQ multiplex PCR; in TCRdb, only in-frame clones are kept and a portion is missing. The sample lists approximately 35,000 clones, roughly four fifths seen once, with roughly 2.3% in the top ten. The specimen sequenced was CD4+ T cells from blood buffy coats. These receptors were obtained from a human donor in good health. The conserved cysteine and the conserved F or W are not part of the CDR3 here. The D gene is left open where the match is weak.

cdr3_aa: ASSPLGQGWSNYGYT
cdr3_length: 15
v_call: TRBV18
d_call: TRBD1
j_call: TRBJ1-2

cdr3_aa: ASNRDPGDEQF
cdr3_length: 11
v_call: TRBV6-5
d_call: NA
j_call: TRBJ2-1

cdr3_aa: AWSVGVEGNEQF
cdr3_length: 12
v_call: TRBV30
d_call: NA
j_call: TRBJ2-1

cdr3_aa: SAPQGGTDTQY
cdr3_length: 11
v_call: TRBV29-1
d_call: NA
j_call: TRBJ2-3

cdr3_aa: ASTPLRLLTGHTEAF
cdr3_length: 15
v_call: TRBV19
d_call: NA
j_call: TRBJ1-1

cdr3_aa: ASSMPVGGSNQPQH
cdr3_length: 14
v_call: TRBV19
d_call: NA
j_call: TRBJ1-5

cdr3_aa: SVLAGGTQY
cdr3_length: 9
v_call: TRBV29-1
d_call: TRBD2
j_call: TRBJ2-5

cdr3_aa: ASSEVTFTDTQY
cdr3_length: 12
v_call: TRBV27
d_call: NA
j_call: TRBJ2-3

cdr3_aa: ASSLDGSTEAF
cdr3_length: 11
v_call: TRBV5-1
d_call: NA
j_call: TRBJ1-1

cdr3_aa: ASSPEPGLDEQY
cdr3_length: 12
v_call: TRBV5-1
d_call: NA
j_call: TRBJ2-7

cdr3_aa: ASSLVGGEHEAF
cdr3_length: 12
v_call: TRBV5-5
d_call: NA
j_call: TRBJ1-1

cdr3_aa: ASSLDWTGGQNYGYT
cdr3_length: 15
v_call: TRBV11-2
d_call: TRBD1
j_call: TRBJ1-2

cdr3_aa: ASSPPPGAYNEQF
cdr3_length: 13
v_call: TRBV9
d_call: NA
j_call: TRBJ2-1

cdr3_aa: ASSTGTGYLSYEQY
cdr3_length: 14
v_call: TRBV5-1
d_call: TRBD1
j_call: TRBJ2-7

cdr3_aa: AWGEGLRVAYEQY
cdr3_length: 13
v_call: TRBV30
d_call: NA
j_call: TRBJ2-7

cdr3_aa: ASRVQDYGYT
cdr3_length: 10
v_call: TRBV6-1
d_call: NA
j_call: TRBJ1-2